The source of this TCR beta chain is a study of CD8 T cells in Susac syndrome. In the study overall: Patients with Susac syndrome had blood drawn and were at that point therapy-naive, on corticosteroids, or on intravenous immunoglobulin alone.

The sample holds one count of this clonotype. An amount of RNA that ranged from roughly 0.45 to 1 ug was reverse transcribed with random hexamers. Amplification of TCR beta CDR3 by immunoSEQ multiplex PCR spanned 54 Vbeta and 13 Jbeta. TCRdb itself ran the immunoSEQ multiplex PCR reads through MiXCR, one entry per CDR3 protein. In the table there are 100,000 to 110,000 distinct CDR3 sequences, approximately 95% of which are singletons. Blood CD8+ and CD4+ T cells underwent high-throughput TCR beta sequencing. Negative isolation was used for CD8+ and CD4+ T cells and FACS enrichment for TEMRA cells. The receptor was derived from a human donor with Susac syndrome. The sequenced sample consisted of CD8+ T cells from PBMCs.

CDR3 sequence reads: CASSPSEGPEAFF. The CDR3 nucleotides are TGTGCCAGCTCACCCAGCGAAGGGCCTGAAGCTTTCTTT. The chain has TRBV18 and TRBJ1-1; the D is unclear. V lost 3 bases and J lost 6, with 11 bases in between. The CDR3 spans 13 residues. Germline-derived CDR1 and CDR2 are KGHSH and LQKENI.